Below are 17 T cell receptor beta chains sequenced from a single sample in a study of blood T cells in healthy people across ages. For the second PCR, which ran for about 7 to 11 cycles, a sample-barcoded 5' primer and a J-beta primer mix were used. A single record per CDR3 protein comes from TCRdb applying MiXCR to the 5' RACE reads. The sample includes about 780,000 distinct CDR3 sequences, about 42% of them seen just once. The sequenced sample was blood. Receptor source: a man older than 75 in good health.

This sequence joins TRBV20-1 and TRBJ2-1, with TRBD2 matching 12 bases. V gave up 5 bases and J gave up 11 bases; unmatched junction bases: 10. Germline V gene data show CDR1 as DFQATT and CDR2 as SNEGSKA (reference sequence). CDR3 length equals 14 residues. CDR3 amino acids: CSADLAGGERKQFF. The DNA of the CDR3 is TGCAGTGCTGATCTAGCGGGAGGGGAGCGCAAGCAGTTCTTC.

A note on this clonotype: A much larger clone differs by one base, so this may be a read error. The chain links TRBV16 to TRBJ2-1; D perhaps matches TRBD1 (5 bases). The CDR3 loop spans 16 amino acids. Trimming stripped 0 bases from V and 7 bases from J, with 16 bases between. Germline lookup yields CDR1 KGHSY and CDR2 FQNENV. CDR3 in amino acids: CASSQSEQDVINEQFF. The DNA for the CDR3 is TGTGCCAGCAGCCAATCGGAACAGGATGTGATAAATGAGCAGTTCTTC.

The CDR3 here is CASSLPRGGSLSYNEQFF. CDR3 sequence (DNA): TGTGCCAGCAGCCTACCTCGGGGCGGGTCCCTCTCCTACAATGAGCAGTTCTTC. This sequence joins TRBV7-2 and TRBJ2-1; TRBD1 or TRBD2 may be the D gene (5 bases each). Trimming pared 5 bases from V and 0 bases from J, leaving 20 bases between. The CDR3 extends over 18 amino acids. The germline V gene has CDR1 SGHTA and CDR2 FQGNSA.

This clonotype was detected once. The chain uses TRBV28 and TRBJ2-7, with 10 bases matching TRBD2. The J call is uncertain, as TRBJ2-5 better fits the DNA end. The CDR3 loop spans 17 amino acids. Germline CDR1 reads MDHEN; CDR2 reads SYDVKM. CDR3 in DNA: TGTGCCAGCACCAGTCGGGCTAGCGGGAGATTGAGGGAGACCCAGTACTTC. Protein: CASTSRASGRLRETQYF.

The chain links TRBV7-9 to TRBJ2-1; 16 nucleotides agree with TRBD2. The junction had 4 bases not matched to a gene; V was cut back by 11 bases and J by 9 bases. The CDR3 is made up of 13 amino acids. Germline V gene lookup returns CDR1 SEHNR and CDR2 FQNEAQ (reference sequence). CDR3 coding DNA: TGTGCCGGCGGGACTAGCGGGGGGGGTGAGCAGTTCTTC. Translation gives CAGGTSGGGEQFF.

This clonotype was detected only a few times. The rearrangement links TRBV20-1 to TRBJ1-5; no clear D gene. Looked up from germline, CDR1 is DFQATT and CDR2 is SNEGSKA (reference sequence). CDR3 size: 16 residues. The V gene lost 1 base and the J gene lost 0 bases, with 13 bases spanning the gap. CDR3 sequence: CSARGPERVSNQPQHF. The CDR3 coding sequence is TGCAGTGCTAGAGGCCCGGAACGGGTTAGCAATCAGCCCCAGCATTTT.

The chain joins TRBV18 to TRBJ1-2; 9 nucleotides agree with TRBD1. The CDR3 runs 13 residues. Germline V lookup: CDR1 KGHSH, CDR2 LQKENI. V shed 3 bases and J 7 bases; nucleotides not matched to a gene: 3. The CDR3 sequence is CASSPRDRVGYTF. CDR3 nucleotides: TGTGCCAGCTCACCCAGGGACAGGGTTGGCTACACCTTC.

V and J are TRBV6-5 and TRBJ1-2; 9 nucleotides match TRBD1. This CDR3 comprises 14 residues. Looked up from germline, CDR1 is MNHEY and CDR2 is SVGAGI. Trimming removed 8 bases from V and 7 bases from J; junction bases left unmatched: 11. The CDR3 DNA reads as TGTGCCAGCGCCCGGGACAGGGTATTATCTGGCTACACCTTC. This gives the protein CASARDRVLSGYTF.

The chain joins TRBV9 to TRBJ2-3; D not resolved. This CDR3 region has 14 residues. The germline CDR1 and CDR2 sequences are SGDLS and YYNGEE. The V end lost 6 bases, the J end lost 0 bases, and 11 bases lay between the germline ends. The CDR3 DNA sequence: TGTGCCAGCAACCTGGCACTTAGCACAGATACGCAGTATTTT. It encodes CASNLALSTDTQYF.

This clonotype was counted many times. The rearrangement uses TRBV29-1 and TRBJ2-3; the D gene could be TRBD1 or TRBD2 (6 bases each). V gave up 3 bases and J gave up 6 bases, with 10 bases separating them. Germline V gene lookup returns CDR1 SQVTM and CDR2 ANQGSEA. The CDR3 consists of 12 residues. In DNA, the CDR3 is TGCAGCGTTGAGGGGGGCGGGGATACGCAGTATTTT. Its translation is CSVEGGGDTQYF.

This chain joins TRBV27 and TRBJ1-2, with no clear D. This CDR3 has 14 residues. Germline V gene sequence: CDR1 MNHEY, CDR2 SMNVEV (reference sequence). With 6 bases removed from V and 8 bases from J, the gap between germline ends came to 19 bases. DNA of the CDR3: TGTGCCAGCAGCCCCTCTCAAGGATATGGCGGCTACACCTTC. It translates to CASSPSQGYGGYTF.

This clonotype was observed a handful of times. This chain uses TRBV20-1 with TRBJ2-7; 7 bases line up with TRBD2. With the DNA end fitting TRBJ2-5 better, the J assignment may be wrong. The CDR3 is 13 residues long. In germline, CDR1 is DFQATT, CDR2 SNEGSKA (reference sequence). CDR3 loop: CSARTGLSGTQYF. The CDR3 bases are TGCAGTGCTAGGACGGGACTATCGGGGACCCAGTACTTC.

This clonotype was counted only a few times. The chain recombines TRBV4-1 with TRBJ2-5, with D tentatively TRBD2 (6 bases). The CDR3 totals 12 residues. Germline V gene sequence: CDR1 MGHRA, CDR2 YSYEKL. Trimming stripped 7 bases from V and 5 bases from J, with 11 bases between. This CDR3 reads CASMGLGETQYF. The CDR3 DNA follows: TGCGCCAGCATGGGACTGGGGGAGACCCAGTACTTC.

The rearrangement uses TRBV28 and TRBJ2-7; D gene unclear. Germline CDR1 and CDR2: MDHEN and SYDVKM. The CDR3 is 15 residues long. The V end lost 2 bases, the J end lost 0 bases, and 11 bases lay between the germline ends. The CDR3 DNA sequence: TGTGCCAGCAGTTTAGGCTCCCTGGGCTCCTACGAGCAGTACTTC. It is translated as CASSLGSLGSYEQYF.

The chain has TRBV2 and TRBJ1-6; D call uncertain. The germline V gene encodes CDR1 SNHLY and CDR2 FYNNEI. Trimming cost V 8 bases and J 14 bases, with 13 bases left between them. The CDR3 is 11 amino acids. This chain's CDR3 is CASDFGISLHF. In DNA, the CDR3 is TGTGCCAGCGACTTCGGCATCTCCCTCCACTTT. The variable domain in full, with the rest retrieved from reference TRBV2 and TRBJ1-6, is EPEVTQTPSHQVTQMGQEVILRCVPISNHLYFYWYRQILGQKVEFLVSFYNNEISEKSEIFDDQFSVERPDGSNFTLKIRSTKLEDSAMYFCASDFGISLHFGNGTRLTVT.

J is TRBJ2-3 and V is TRBV7-9; no firm D call. The V end was cut by 5 bases, the J end by 6 bases, with 12 bases between. The CDR3 runs to 13 residues. Germline CDR1 reads SEHNR; CDR2 reads FQNEAQ (reference sequence). CDR3 amino acids: CASSPKDADTQYF. The CDR3 nucleotides read TGTGCCAGCAGCCCCAAGGATGCGGATACGCAGTATTTT.

This chain uses TRBV6-2 or TRBV6-3 with TRBJ2-6, with TRBD1 matching 8 bases. CDR1 is MNHEY and CDR2 is SVGEGT in the germline V gene. V shed 4 bases and J 4 bases; nucleotides not matched to a gene: 6. The CDR3 extends over 16 amino acids. Written as DNA, the CDR3 is TGTGCCAGCAGTTTCTGGACAGGGCGCGGGGCCAACGTCCTGACTTTC. As protein: CASSFWTGRGANVLTF.